The 31 T cell receptor beta chains below come from one sample, sequenced in a study of cytomegalovirus exposure and HLA in healthy donors. Use of 60 Vbeta and 13 Jbeta primers characterized the PCR. This table comes from immunoSEQ multiplex PCR, and its TCRdb copy is limited to in-frame clones, with some not included. Among about 140,000 clones listed, under 70% were seen once. The sample comprised PBMCs. These receptors all come from a woman aged 60-75 years in good health and CMV-seronegative.

The chain couples TRBV6-1 to TRBJ1-5; D gene unclear. The CDR3 runs 13 residues. V lost 3 bases and J 0 bases, leaving 3 bases between the germline ends. Germline V lookup: CDR1 MNHNS, CDR2 SASEGT. The CDR3: CASSDYSNQPQHF. In nucleotides, the CDR3 is TGTGCCAGCAGTGATTATAGCAATCAGCCCCAGCATTTT.

This rearrangement joins TRBV7-9 to TRBJ2-3; 9 bases map to TRBD2. The trim removed 5 bases at V and 3 bases at J, leaving 0 bases unmatched. The germline CDR1 and CDR2 sequences are SEHNR and FQNEAQ (reference sequence). The CDR3 covers 13 residues. CDR3 coding DNA: TGTGCCAGCAGCACTAGCGGGACAGATACGCAGTATTTT. Its translation is CASSTSGTDTQYF. The whole variable domain, filled in from reference TRBV7-9 and TRBJ2-3, reads DTGVSQNPRHKITKRGQNVTFRCDPISEHNRLYWYRQTLGQGPEFLTYFQNEAQLEKSRLLSDRFSAERPKGSFSTLEIQRTEQGDSAMYLCASSTSGTDTQYFGPGTRLTVL.

This clone occurred once. J is TRBJ2-7 and V is TRBV10-3; D perhaps matches TRBD2 (5 bases). The germline V gene has CDR1 ENHRY and CDR2 SYGVKD. Trimming took 4 bases from V and 7 from J, leaving 8 bases between them. This CDR3 is built from 11 residues. The CDR3 reads CAISGPGEQYF. CDR3 DNA sequence: TGTGCCATCAGTGGTCCGGGGGAGCAGTACTTC.

The chain uses TRBV5-4 and TRBJ1-1; D gene ambiguous. CDR3 length: 15 residues. Per the germline V gene, CDR1 is SGHNT and CDR2 is YYREEE (reference sequence). The germline V and J ends were trimmed by 0 bases and 1 base, with 10 bases remaining between them. CDR3 sequence: CASSLGWPENTEAFF. For the CDR3, the DNA is TGTGCCAGCAGCTTGGGATGGCCAGAGAACACTGAAGCTTTCTTT.

The rearrangement uses TRBV7-2 and TRBJ2-3, with 8 nucleotides matching TRBD2. The ends lost 1 base at V and 2 bases at J; junction bases unmatched: 2. From germline, CDR1 is SGHTA and CDR2 FQGNSA. The CDR3 has 15 amino acids. CDR3 loop: CASSLGRGVTDTQYF. DNA of the CDR3: TGTGCCAGCAGCTTAGGGCGGGGGGTCACAGATACGCAGTATTTT.

This clone has only a few counts. The V gene is TRBV5-1, the J gene TRBJ2-3; TRBD2 aligns across 11 bases. V was pared by 0 bases and J by 4 bases, with 13 bases of the junction left unmatched. The CDR3 length is 19 residues. The germline V gene has CDR1 SGHRS and CDR2 YFSETQ. The CDR3 DNA sequence: TGCGCCAGCAGCTTGGGCTGGGCTAGCGGGAGGAGTATTGCAGATACGCAGTATTTT. Amino acids: CASSLGWASGRSIADTQYF.

The chain uses TRBV7-2 and TRBJ2-7, with 8 bases lining up with TRBD2. In germline, CDR1 is SGHTA, CDR2 FQGNSA. CDR3 size: 16 residues. V was clipped by 2 bases and J by 2 bases; unmatched bases: 8. CDR3 amino acids: CASSLQLAGGPYEQYF. Written as DNA, the CDR3 is TGTGCCAGCAGCTTACAACTGGCGGGAGGACCCTACGAGCAGTACTTC. The variable domain in full, with the rest retrieved from reference TRBV7-2 and TRBJ2-7, is GAGVSQSPSNKVTEKGKDVELRCDPISGHTALYWYRQSLGQGLEFLIYFQGNSAPDKSGLPSDRFSAERTGGSVSTLTIQRTQQEDSAVYLCASSLQLAGGPYEQYFGPGTRLTVT.

The genes are TRBV7-9 and TRBJ2-7; perhaps TRBD2 as D (5 bases). V was pared by 5 bases and J by 6 bases, with 20 bases between. The germline CDR1 and CDR2 sequences are SEHNR and FQNEAQ (reference sequence). The CDR3 covers 15 residues. DNA for the CDR3: TGTGCCAGCAGCCTATGGGCGGGTCAGGTGGGCGAGCAGTACTTC. It codes for CASSLWAGQVGEQYF. Full variable domain (missing parts from reference TRBV7-9 and TRBJ2-7): DTGVSQNPRHKITKRGQNVTFRCDPISEHNRLYWYRQTLGQGPEFLTYFQNEAQLEKSRLLSDRFSAERPKGSFSTLEIQRTEQGDSAMYLCASSLWAGQVGEQYFGPGTRLTVT.

This clone has only a few counts. This chain links TRBV7-2 with TRBJ2-7; a possible D gene is TRBD1 (6 bases). Trimming took 4 bases from V and 3 from J, leaving 10 bases between them. The V gene's germline CDR1 is SGHTA and CDR2 FQGNSA. The CDR3 runs 13 residues. CDR3 loop: CASSSGQFYEQYF. The CDR3 DNA reads TGTGCCAGCAGCTCGGGACAATTCTACGAGCAGTACTTC.

This clone was found a few times. The chain joins TRBV6-5 to TRBJ1-4, with a tentative D call TRBD1 (5 bases). V gave up 5 bases and J gave up 8 bases, with 18 bases separating them. CDR3 length equals 15 residues. CDR1 and CDR2 (germline): MNHEY, SVGAGI. The CDR3 loop is CASSGLGRGGEKLFF. The CDR3 DNA follows: TGTGCCAGCAGTGGTCTGGGGCGGGGAGGAGAAAAACTGTTTTTT.

This clone was observed a handful of times. The chain has TRBV11-3 and TRBJ2-3; 8 bases fit TRBD2. V was pared by 3 bases and J by 6 bases, with 8 bases of the junction left unmatched. CDR3 size: 15 residues. Per germline, CDR1 SGHNT and CDR2 YENEEA. The DNA for the CDR3 is TGTGCCAGCAGCTTCCGGGGGGGAGATGGCGATACGCAGTATTTT. Its protein is CASSFRGGDGDTQYF.

The table lists this clone with a few counts. The rearrangement uses TRBV19 and TRBJ2-2; TRBD1 aligns across 8 bases. Germline lookup yields CDR1 LNHDA and CDR2 SQIVND (reference sequence). The CDR3 runs 17 residues. With V trimmed by 11 bases and J by 2 bases, 16 bases remained unmatched. The CDR3, as DNA: TGTGCCTCCTCGCCGGACAGGGCACTCCTTAACACCGGGGAGCTGTTTTTT. Protein product: CASSPDRALLNTGELFF.

This clone came up a few times. The V call is TRBV2, the J call TRBJ1-1, with D perhaps TRBD1 (6 bases). The CDR3 extends over 13 amino acids. V was clipped by 10 bases and J by 1 base, with 13 bases between them. Germline CDR1 reads SNHLY; CDR2 reads FYNNEI. The CDR3 DNA sequence: TGTGCCACCACAGGGCGGCGGAACACTGAAGCTTTCTTT. As protein: CATTGRRNTEAFF.

The chain uses TRBV12-5 and TRBJ1-2; 7 nucleotides match TRBD1. The length of the CDR3 is 13 residues. Germline CDR1 and CDR2: LGHNT and FRNRAP. V dropped 5 bases and J dropped 4; count of bases not matched to a gene: 4. The DNA for the CDR3 is TGTGCTAGTGGTCAGGGACAGATCTATGGCTACACCTTC. It yields the protein CASGQGQIYGYTF.

The gene calls are TRBV6-1 and TRBJ2-7, with a tentative D call TRBD1 (5 bases). The germline V and J ends were trimmed by 5 bases and 6 bases, with 14 bases remaining between them. This CDR3 comprises 13 residues. Germline assignment: CDR1 MNHNS and CDR2 SASEGT. The CDR3 region has the DNA TGTGCCAGCAGTTTCCAGGGTAGGGGCGAGCAGTACTTC. Translated: CASSFQGRGEQYF.

The chain recombines TRBV4-2 with TRBJ2-5, with TRBD2 matching 12 bases. CDR3 length: 17 residues. CDR1 LGHNA and CDR2 YNFKEQ come from the germline V gene. Trimming took 4 bases from V and 0 from J; bases not matched to a gene: 6. Written as DNA, the CDR3 is TGTGCCAGCAGCCCGGGACTAGCGGGTTTTTACCAAGAGACCCAGTACTTC. It encodes CASSPGLAGFYQETQYF.

V is TRBV7-2 and J is TRBJ2-5; D is uncertain. Germline assignment: CDR1 SGHTA and CDR2 FQGNSA. This CDR3 comprises 13 residues. The ends were cut back, 6 bases at V and 7 bases at J, with 15 bases in the middle. The CDR3 region is CASRFLQEGTQYF. The CDR3 bases are TGTGCCAGCAGGTTTCTTCAGGAAGGGACCCAGTACTTC.

This clone was observed once. The V and J genes are TRBV5-1 and TRBJ2-7; 15 bases line up with TRBD2. Germline CDR1 SGHRS, CDR2 YFSETQ. V shed 3 bases and J 3 bases; nucleotides not matched to a gene: 4. The CDR3 runs 16 residues. CDR3: CASSSGLAGGLYEQYF. The CDR3 DNA is TGCGCCAGCAGCTCAGGACTAGCGGGAGGGCTCTACGAGCAGTACTTC.

With regard to this clone: An end of the junction does not agree with germline; a read error may underlie this. Other DNA sequences in the same sample also yield this CDR3. The J gene is TRBJ1-2, the V gene TRBV28, with 7 bases identical to TRBD1. Germline CDR1 MDHEN, CDR2 SYDVKM. This CDR3 is built from 13 residues. The CDR3 DNA reads TGTGCCAGCAGTTTGGGCAGGGGGACTGGCTATACCTTC. It codes for CASSLGRGTGYTF.

The CDR3 DNA reads as TGCAGCGTCGGGACACCTAGCACAGATACGCAGTATTTT. The encoded protein is CSVGTPSTDTQYF. The chain recombines TRBV29-1 with TRBJ2-3, with D perhaps matching TRBD1 (6 bases). Germline CDR1 SQVTM, CDR2 ANQGSEA. The CDR3 runs to 13 residues. V dropped 6 bases and J dropped 0 bases, with 10 bases sitting between them.

The J gene is TRBJ1-2, the V gene TRBV29-1; the D is unclear. V gave up 4 bases and J gave up 5 bases, with 20 bases separating them. Germline CDR1 is SQVTM and CDR2 is ANQGSEA. CDR3 size: 15 residues. This chain's CDR3 is CSVVLSGFGGYGYTF. CDR3 sequence (DNA): TGCAGCGTTGTATTATCCGGCTTTGGCGGGTATGGCTACACCTTC.

This sequence joins TRBV7-2 and TRBJ2-3, with D maybe TRBD1 (5 bases). The CDR3 is 15 residues long. The V and J ends lost 1 base and 4 bases respectively, with 12 bases between them. Germline lookup yields CDR1 SGHTA and CDR2 FQGNSA. CDR3 protein: CASSLVGAGPDTQYF. The CDR3 DNA sequence: TGTGCCAGCAGCTTAGTTGGTGCAGGGCCAGATACGCAGTATTTT.

The chain joins TRBV5-1 to TRBJ2-3, with 7 nucleotides matching TRBD1. CDR3 size: 15 residues. Trimming took 4 bases from V and 0 from J; bases not matched to a gene: 5. Germline lookup yields CDR1 SGHRS and CDR2 YFSETQ. CDR3 DNA: TGCGCCAGCAGCCATTCACAGGGGAGCACAGATACGCAGTATTTT. Encoded protein: CASSHSQGSTDTQYF.

This clone was counted a few times. The chain is built from TRBV18 and TRBJ1-5, with 11 bases aligning to TRBD1. V dropped 5 bases and J dropped 6; count of bases not matched to a gene: 6. This CDR3 region has 15 residues. Germline V CDR1 and CDR2: KGHSH, LQKENI. The CDR3 region has the DNA TGTGCCAGCTCATTGGACAGGGGGCTGGGTCAGCCCCAGCATTTT. Protein: CASSLDRGLGQPQHF.

V gene TRBV7-2 combines with J gene TRBJ2-3, with D possibly being TRBD1 (5 bases). The V end lost 6 bases, the J end lost 4 bases, and 17 bases lay between the germline ends. Germline values: CDR1 SGHTA, CDR2 FQGNSA. This CDR3 is 15 amino acids long. The CDR3: CASSIYRARADTQYF. The CDR3 bases are TGTGCCAGCAGTATTTACCGGGCCAGGGCAGATACGCAGTATTTT.

This clone was found a few times. J is TRBJ2-7 and V is TRBV4-1; 13 bases fit TRBD2. This CDR3 region has 17 residues. Germline V gives CDR1 MGHRA, CDR2 YSYEKL. The V and J ends lost 2 bases and 1 base, in that order; junction bases with no gene match: 5. The CDR3 nucleotides are TGCGCCAGCAGCCAAAGGACTAGCGGGAGTACATCCTACGAGCAGTACTTC. Translated, it gives CASSQRTSGSTSYEQYF.

V is TRBV5-1 and J is TRBJ2-1; 7 positions match TRBD2. Germline CDR1 and CDR2: SGHRS and YFSETQ. The J segment lost 3 bases and the V segment lost 0 bases, leaving 3 bases of the junction unmatched. This CDR3 has 15 residues. DNA for the CDR3: TGCGCCAGCAGCTTGGGGCGGGAGTTCTACAATGAGCAGTTCTTC. Its translation is CASSLGREFYNEQFF.

In this sample, this clone turned up a few times. The chain employs TRBV29-1 and TRBJ1-1; weak D call: TRBD1 (5 bases). Germline V lookup: CDR1 SQVTM, CDR2 ANQGSEA. Trimming left V 3 bases short and J 1 base short, with 9 bases between. The CDR3 is 13 amino acids. The CDR3: CSVDGQGNTEAFF. The CDR3, as DNA: TGCAGCGTTGACGGCCAGGGGAACACTGAAGCTTTCTTT.

The V call is TRBV28, the J call TRBJ2-5; D is perhaps TRBD1 (6 bases). Trimming cost V 6 bases and J 4 bases, with 15 bases left between them. The V gene's germline CDR1 is MDHEN and CDR2 SYDVKM. The CDR3 is 14 amino acids. The CDR3 DNA reads as TGTGCCAGCAGCCCCGACAGGTTATTAGAGACCCAGTACTTC. Its translation: CASSPDRLLETQYF. Drawing the rest from reference TRBV28 and TRBJ2-5, the complete variable domain is DVKVTQSSRYLVKRTGEKVFLECVQDMDHENMFWYRQDPGLGLRLIYFSYDVKMKEKGDIPEGYSVSREKKERFSLILESASTNQTSMYLCASSPDRLLETQYFGPGTRLLVL.

The V call is TRBV7-9, the J call TRBJ2-5; D is perhaps TRBD1 (6 bases). Germline V CDR1 and CDR2: SEHNR, FQNEAQ (reference sequence). This CDR3 comprises 15 residues. V was clipped by 0 bases and J by 1 base, with 9 bases between them. Here the CDR3 reads CASSLAGASQETQYF. In DNA, the CDR3 is TGTGCCAGCAGCTTAGCGGGGGCTTCCCAAGAGACCCAGTACTTC.

The rearrangement links TRBV18 to TRBJ2-7; 8 nucleotides match TRBD1. The V gene end was trimmed by 3 bases and the J gene end by 2 bases; junction bases not matched to a gene: 9. CDR3 length equals 16 residues. Germline loops: CDR1 KGHSH, CDR2 LQKENI. The CDR3 reads CASSPGQGAGPYEQYF. CDR3 DNA sequence: TGTGCCAGCTCACCGGGTCAGGGGGCGGGCCCCTACGAGCAGTACTTC.